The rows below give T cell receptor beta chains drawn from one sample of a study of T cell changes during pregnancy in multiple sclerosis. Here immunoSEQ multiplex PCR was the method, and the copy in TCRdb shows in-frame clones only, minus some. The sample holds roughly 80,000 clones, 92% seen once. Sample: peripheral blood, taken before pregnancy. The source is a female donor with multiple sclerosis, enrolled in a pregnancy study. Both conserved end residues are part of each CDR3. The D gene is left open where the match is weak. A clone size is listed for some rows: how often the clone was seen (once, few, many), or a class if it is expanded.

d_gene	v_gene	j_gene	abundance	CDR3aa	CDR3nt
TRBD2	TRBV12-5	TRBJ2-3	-	CASGLAWGLAGELTSTDTQYF	TGTGCTAGTGGTTTGGCGTGGGGACTAGCGGGCGAACTTACTAGCACAGATACGCAGTATTTT
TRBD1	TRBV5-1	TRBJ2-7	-	CASSEFQGAGYEQYF	TGCGCCAGCAGCGAGTTCCAGGGGGCTGGCTACGAGCAGTACTTC
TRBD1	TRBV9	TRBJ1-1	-	CASSVGTGGLGEAFF	TGTGCCAGCAGCGTAGGGACAGGGGGACTTGGTGAAGCTTTCTTT
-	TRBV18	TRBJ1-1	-	CASSPLNTEAFF	TGTGCCAGCTCACCACTAAACACTGAAGCTTTCTTT
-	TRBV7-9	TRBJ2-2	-	CASSPPTMGANDGGELFF	TGTGCCAGCAGCCCTCCCACAATGGGGGCGAACGACGGCGGGGAGCTGTTTTTT
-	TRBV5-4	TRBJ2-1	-	CASSLDGSMNNEQFF	TGTGCCAGCAGCTTGGACGGGAGCATGAACAATGAGCAGTTCTTC
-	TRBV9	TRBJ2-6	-	CASSVESPGANVLTF	TGTGCCAGCAGCGTAGAAAGCCCTGGGGCCAACGTCCTGACTTTC
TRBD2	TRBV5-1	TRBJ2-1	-	CASSQSGTDNEQFF	TGCGCCAGCAGCCAAAGCGGGACTGACAATGAGCAGTTCTTC
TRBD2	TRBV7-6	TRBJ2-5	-	CASSGSGTRQETQYF	TGTGCCAGCAGCGGATCCGGGACTAGACAAGAGACCCAGTACTTC
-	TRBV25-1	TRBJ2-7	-	CASSEFLDEQYF	TGTGCCAGCAGTGAATTCCTAGACGAGCAGTACTTC
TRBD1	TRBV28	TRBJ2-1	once	CAVRIIKGTGAYNEQFF	TGTGCCGTACGAATAATTAAAGGGACAGGGGCGTACAATGAGCAGTTCTTC
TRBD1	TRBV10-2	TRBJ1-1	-	CASLSGDRGDTEAFF	TGCGCCAGCCTGTCAGGGGACAGGGGGGACACTGAAGCTTTCTTT
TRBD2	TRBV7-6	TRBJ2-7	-	CASSLTSGRRSSYEQYF	TGTGCCAGCAGCTTAACTAGCGGGAGGCGAAGCTCCTACGAGCAGTACTTC
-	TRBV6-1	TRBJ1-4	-	CASSRTVEKLFF	TGTGCCAGCAGTCGGACAGTCGAAAAACTGTTTTTT
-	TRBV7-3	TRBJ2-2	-	CASSLKGAGELFF	TGTGCCAGCAGCTTAAAGGGGGCCGGGGAGCTGTTTTTT
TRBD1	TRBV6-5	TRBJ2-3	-	CASSYGDRGSDTQYF	TGTGCCAGCAGTTACGGGGACAGGGGGTCAGATACGCAGTATTTT
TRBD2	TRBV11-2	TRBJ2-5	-	CASSLDALQTSGRVETQYF	TGTGCCAGCAGCTTAGATGCCCTTCAAACTAGCGGGAGGGTGGAGACCCAGTACTTC
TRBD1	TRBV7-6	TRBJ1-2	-	CASSLSQGAHYGYTF	TGTGCCAGCAGCTTATCTCAGGGGGCTCACTATGGCTACACCTTC
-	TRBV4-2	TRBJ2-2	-	CASSQTDLRGTGELFF	TGTGCCAGCAGCCAGACTGATTTAAGAGGCACCGGGGAGCTGTTTTTT
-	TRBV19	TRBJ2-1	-	CASSMISGGYNEQFF	TGTGCCAGTAGTATGATTAGCGGAGGCTACAATGAGCAGTTCTTC
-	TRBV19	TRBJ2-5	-	CASSIQGMGETQYF	TGTGCCAGTAGTATACAGGGAATGGGAGAGACCCAGTACTTC
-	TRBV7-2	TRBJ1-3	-	CASSLSTAGSGNTIYF	TGTGCCAGCAGCTTAAGTACAGCCGGCTCTGGAAACACCATATATTTT
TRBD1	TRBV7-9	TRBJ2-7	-	CASSSGQGSYEQYF	TGTGCCAGCAGCTCCGGACAGGGCTCCTACGAGCAGTACTTC
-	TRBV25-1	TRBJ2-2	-	CASSPVVGGAGLGELFF	TGTGCCAGCAGTCCGGTCGTTGGGGGGGCGGGTCTCGGGGAGCTGTTTTTT
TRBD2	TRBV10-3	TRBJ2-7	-	CAISLELAGGIFSNEQYF	TGTGCCATCAGTCTTGAACTAGCGGGAGGAATCTTCTCCAACGAGCAGTACTTC
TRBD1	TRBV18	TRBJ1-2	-	CASSPQTGGGYGYTF	TGTGCCAGCTCACCCCAGACAGGGGGCGGCTATGGCTACACCTTC
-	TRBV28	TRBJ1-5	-	CASSPPGANNQPQHF	TGTGCCAGCAGCCCACCAGGGGCCAACAATCAGCCCCAGCATTTT
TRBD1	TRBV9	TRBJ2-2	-	CASSVVEGATGELFF	TGTGCCAGCAGCGTAGTTGAGGGGGCCACCGGGGAGCTGTTTTTT
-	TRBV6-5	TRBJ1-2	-	CASSYSSRGYYGYTF	TGTGCCAGCAGTTACTCCTCCCGAGGGTACTATGGCTACACCTTC
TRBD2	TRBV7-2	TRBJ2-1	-	CASSSPSGGYEQFF	TGTGCCAGCAGCTCCCCCTCGGGGGGTTATGAGCAGTTCTTC
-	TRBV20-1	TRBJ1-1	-	CSARRRREAFF	TGCAGTGCTCGGAGACGGCGTGAAGCTTTCTTT
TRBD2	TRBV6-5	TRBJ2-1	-	CASSYLARELGEQFF	TGTGCCAGCAGTTACCTCGCGCGGGAGTTAGGTGAGCAGTTCTTC
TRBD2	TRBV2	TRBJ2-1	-	CASSTMTSGRAYEQFF	TGTGCCAGCAGTACCATGACTAGCGGGAGGGCATATGAGCAGTTCTTC
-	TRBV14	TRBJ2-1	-	CASSPRFGGIYNEQFF	TGTGCCAGCAGCCCACGTTTCGGCGGGATCTACAATGAGCAGTTCTTC
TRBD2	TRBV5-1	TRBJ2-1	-	CASQLTSGNYNEQFF	TGCGCCAGCCAACTTACTAGCGGAAACTACAATGAGCAGTTCTTC
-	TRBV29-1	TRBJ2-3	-	CSVEGRLTDTQYF	TGCAGCGTTGAAGGGAGGCTCACAGATACGCAGTATTTT
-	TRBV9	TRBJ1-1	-	CASSGSGNTEAFF	TGTGCCAGCAGCGGCTCAGGGAACACTGAAGCTTTCTTT
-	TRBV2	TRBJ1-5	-	CASSAAGGSNQPQHF	TGTGCCAGCAGCGCGGCGGGGGGTAGCAATCAGCCCCAGCATTTT
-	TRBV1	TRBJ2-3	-	CTSSQDGLAGGGTQYF	TGCACCAGCAGCCAAGACGGACTAGCGGGAGGAGGTACGCAGTATTTT
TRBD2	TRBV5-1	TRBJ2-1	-	CASSLDARPGTSVYEQFF	TGCGCCAGCAGCTTGGACGCCAGGCCCGGGACTAGCGTATATGAGCAGTTCTTC
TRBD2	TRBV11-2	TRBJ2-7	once	CASSSPGLAPYEQYF	TGTGCCAGCAGCTCTCCGGGACTAGCTCCCTACGAGCAGTACTTC
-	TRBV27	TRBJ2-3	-	CASSFRRTGVGLAGGGTDTQYF	TGTGCCAGCAGTTTCCGTAGGACAGGAGTCGGGCTAGCGGGCGGGGGCACAGATACGCAGTATTTT
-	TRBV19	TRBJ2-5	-	CASSIGTGQQETQYF	TGTGCCAGTAGTATAGGAACAGGCCAGCAAGAGACCCAGTACTTC
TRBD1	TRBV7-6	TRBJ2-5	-	CASSPAVGTGRETQYF	TGTGCCAGCAGCCCAGCGGTAGGGACAGGGAGGGAGACCCAGTACTTC